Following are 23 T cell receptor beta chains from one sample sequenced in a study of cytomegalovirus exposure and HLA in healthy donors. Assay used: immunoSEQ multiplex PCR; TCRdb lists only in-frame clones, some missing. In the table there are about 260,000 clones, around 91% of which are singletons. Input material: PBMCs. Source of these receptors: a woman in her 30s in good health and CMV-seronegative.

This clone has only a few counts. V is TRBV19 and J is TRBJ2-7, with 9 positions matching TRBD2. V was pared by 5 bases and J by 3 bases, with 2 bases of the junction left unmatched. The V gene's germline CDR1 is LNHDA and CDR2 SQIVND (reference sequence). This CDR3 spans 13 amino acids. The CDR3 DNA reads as TGTGCCAGTAGTGCGGGAGGGGGCTACGAGCAGTACTTC. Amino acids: CASSAGGGYEQYF.

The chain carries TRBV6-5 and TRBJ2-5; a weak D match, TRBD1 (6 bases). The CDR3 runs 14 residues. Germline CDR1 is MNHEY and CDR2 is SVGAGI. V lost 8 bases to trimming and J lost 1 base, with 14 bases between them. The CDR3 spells CASRRDTAQETQYF. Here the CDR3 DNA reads TGTGCCAGCCGTCGGGACACGGCCCAAGAGACCCAGTACTTC.

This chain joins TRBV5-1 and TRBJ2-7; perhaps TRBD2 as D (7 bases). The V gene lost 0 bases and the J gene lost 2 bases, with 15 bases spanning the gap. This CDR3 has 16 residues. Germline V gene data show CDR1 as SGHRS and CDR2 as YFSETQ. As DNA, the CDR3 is TGCGCCAGCAGCTTGGTAGGGGGGGACGGTCCCTACGAGCAGTACTTC. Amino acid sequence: CASSLVGGDGPYEQYF. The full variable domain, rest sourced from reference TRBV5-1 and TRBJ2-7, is KAGVTQTPRYLIKTRGQQVTLSCSPISGHRSVSWYQQTPGQGLQFLFEYFSETQRNKGNFPGRFSGRQFSNSRSEMNVSTLELGDSALYLCASSLVGGDGPYEQYFGPGTRLTVT.

CDR3 coding DNA: TGTGCCAGCAGCCGAATCTCCGGGACGGCCGCCTACGAGCAGTACTTC. Its translation: CASSRISGTAAYEQYF. The chain employs TRBV5-5 and TRBJ2-7, with D tentatively TRBD1 or TRBD2 (5 bases each). This CDR3 is 16 amino acids long. Trimming cost V 4 bases and J 2 bases, with 19 bases left between them. Looked up from germline, CDR1 is SGHKS and CDR2 is YYEKEE (reference sequence).

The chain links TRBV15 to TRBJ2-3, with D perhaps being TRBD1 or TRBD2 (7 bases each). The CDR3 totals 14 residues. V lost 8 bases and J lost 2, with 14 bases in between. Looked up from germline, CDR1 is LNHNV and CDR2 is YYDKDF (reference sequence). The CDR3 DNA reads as TGTGCCACCGGGCAGGGGGGGATCACAGATACGCAGTATTTT. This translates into CATGQGGITDTQYF.

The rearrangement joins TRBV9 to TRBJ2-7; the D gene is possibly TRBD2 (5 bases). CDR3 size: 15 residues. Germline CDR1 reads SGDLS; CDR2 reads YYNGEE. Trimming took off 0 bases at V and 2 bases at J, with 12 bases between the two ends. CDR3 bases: TGTGCCAGCAGCGTAGGGCGGGCGGAGACCTACGAGCAGTACTTC. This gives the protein CASSVGRAETYEQYF.

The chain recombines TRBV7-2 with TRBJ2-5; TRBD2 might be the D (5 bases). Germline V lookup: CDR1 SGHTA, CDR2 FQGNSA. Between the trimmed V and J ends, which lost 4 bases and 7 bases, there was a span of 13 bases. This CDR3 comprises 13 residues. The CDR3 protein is CASSSPQEGTQYF. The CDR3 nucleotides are TGTGCCAGCAGCTCCCCCCAAGAGGGGACCCAGTACTTC.

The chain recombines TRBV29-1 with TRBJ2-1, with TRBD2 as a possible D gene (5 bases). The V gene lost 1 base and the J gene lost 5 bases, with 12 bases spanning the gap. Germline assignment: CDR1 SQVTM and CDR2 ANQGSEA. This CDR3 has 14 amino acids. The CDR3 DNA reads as TGCAGCGTTGAAGGGCGAGCGGAGGACAATGAGCAGTTCTTC. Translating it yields CSVEGRAEDNEQFF.

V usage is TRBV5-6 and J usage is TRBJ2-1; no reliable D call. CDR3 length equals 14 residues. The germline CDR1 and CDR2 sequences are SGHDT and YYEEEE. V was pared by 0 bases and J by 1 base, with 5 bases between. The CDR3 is CASSLGVSYNEQFF. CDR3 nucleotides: TGTGCCAGCAGCTTGGGAGTTTCCTACAATGAGCAGTTCTTC.

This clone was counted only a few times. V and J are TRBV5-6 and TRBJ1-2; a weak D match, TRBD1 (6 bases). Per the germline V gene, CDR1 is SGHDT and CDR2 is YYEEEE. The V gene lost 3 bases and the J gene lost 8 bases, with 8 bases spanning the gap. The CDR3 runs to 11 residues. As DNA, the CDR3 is TGTGCCAGCAGCTGGGGGCGCGGCTACACCTTC. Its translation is CASSWGRGYTF. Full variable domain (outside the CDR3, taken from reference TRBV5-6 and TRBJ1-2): DAGVTQSPTHLIKTRGQQVTLRCSPKSGHDTVSWYQQALGQGPQFIFQYYEEEERQRGNFPDRFSGHQFPNYSSELNVNALLLGDSALYLCASSWGRGYTFGSGTRLTVV.

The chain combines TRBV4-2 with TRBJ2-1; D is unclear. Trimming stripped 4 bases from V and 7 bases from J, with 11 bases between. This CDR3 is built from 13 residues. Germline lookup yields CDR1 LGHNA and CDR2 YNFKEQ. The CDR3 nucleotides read TGTGCCAGCAGCCCCGAACTCAAGAATGAGCAGTTCTTC. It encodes CASSPELKNEQFF.

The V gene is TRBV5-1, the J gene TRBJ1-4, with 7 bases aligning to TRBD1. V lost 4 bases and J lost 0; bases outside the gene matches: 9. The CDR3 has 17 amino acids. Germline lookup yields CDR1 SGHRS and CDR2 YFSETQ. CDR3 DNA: TGCGCCAGCAGCGTCCAGGGGGGACCCGCAACTAATGAAAAACTGTTTTTT. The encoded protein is CASSVQGGPATNEKLFF.

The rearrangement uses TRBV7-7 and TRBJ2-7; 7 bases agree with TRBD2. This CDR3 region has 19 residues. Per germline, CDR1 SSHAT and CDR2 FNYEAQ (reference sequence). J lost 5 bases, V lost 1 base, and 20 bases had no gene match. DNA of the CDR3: TGTGCCAGCAGCTTAGGCGGGGCGACTATACTAGCGAGTTACCACGAGCAGTACTTC. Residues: CASSLGGATILASYHEQYF.

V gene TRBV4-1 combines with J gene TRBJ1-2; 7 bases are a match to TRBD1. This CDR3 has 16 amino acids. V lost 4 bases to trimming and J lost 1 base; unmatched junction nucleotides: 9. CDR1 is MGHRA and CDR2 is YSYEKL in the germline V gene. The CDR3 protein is CASSRQATGNNYGYTF. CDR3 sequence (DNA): TGCGCCAGCAGCCGCCAAGCGACAGGGAATAACTATGGCTACACCTTC.

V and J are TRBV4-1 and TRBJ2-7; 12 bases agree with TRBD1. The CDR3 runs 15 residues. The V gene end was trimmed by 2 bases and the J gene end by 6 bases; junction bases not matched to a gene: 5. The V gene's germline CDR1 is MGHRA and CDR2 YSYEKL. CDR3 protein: CASSQTRDRGREQYF. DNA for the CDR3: TGCGCCAGCAGCCAAACACGGGACAGGGGGCGCGAGCAGTACTTC.

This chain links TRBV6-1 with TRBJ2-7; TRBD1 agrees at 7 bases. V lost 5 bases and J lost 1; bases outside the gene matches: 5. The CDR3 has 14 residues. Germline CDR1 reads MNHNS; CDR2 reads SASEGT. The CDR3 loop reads CASSHRGGSYEQYF. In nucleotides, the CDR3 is TGTGCCAGCAGTCACAGGGGCGGTTCCTACGAGCAGTACTTC.

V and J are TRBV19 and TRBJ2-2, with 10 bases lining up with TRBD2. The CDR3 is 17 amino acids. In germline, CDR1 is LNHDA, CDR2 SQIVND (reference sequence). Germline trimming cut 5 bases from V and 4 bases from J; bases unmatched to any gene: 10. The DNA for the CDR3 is TGTGCCAGTAGTTCCCGACTGAGCGGGAGGGTCACCGGGGAGCTGTTTTTT. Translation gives CASSSRLSGRVTGELFF. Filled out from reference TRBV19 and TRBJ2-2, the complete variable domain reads DGGITQSPKYLFRKEGQNVTLSCEQNLNHDAMYWYRQDPGQGLRLIYYSQIVNDFQKGDIAEGYSVSREKKESFPLTVTSAQKNPTAFYLCASSSRLSGRVTGELFFGEGSRLTVL.

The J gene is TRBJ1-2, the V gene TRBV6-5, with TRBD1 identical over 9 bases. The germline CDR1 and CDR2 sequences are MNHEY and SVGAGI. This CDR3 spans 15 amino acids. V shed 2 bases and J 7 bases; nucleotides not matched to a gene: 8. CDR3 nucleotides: TGTGCCAGCAGTTACGATTCGACAGGGGGAAGTGGCTACACCTTC. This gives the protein CASSYDSTGGSGYTF.

In nucleotides, the CDR3 is TGTGCCAGCAGCGTAGACGGAAGCGGAATCTACAATGAGCAGTTCTTC. Translating gives CASSVDGSGIYNEQFF. The chain carries TRBV9 and TRBJ2-1; possible D gene TRBD2, 5 bases. Germline V CDR1 and CDR2: SGDLS, YYNGEE. This CDR3 region has 16 residues. V shed 0 bases and J shed 3 bases, with 13 bases lying between them.

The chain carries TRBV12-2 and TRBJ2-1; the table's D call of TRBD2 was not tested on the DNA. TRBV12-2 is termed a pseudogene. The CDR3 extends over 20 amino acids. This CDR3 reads CASRLGGTSGRASSYNEQFF. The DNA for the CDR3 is TGTGCAAGTCGCTTAGGCGGGACTAGCGGGAGGGCTAGCTCCTACAATGAGCAGTTCTTC.

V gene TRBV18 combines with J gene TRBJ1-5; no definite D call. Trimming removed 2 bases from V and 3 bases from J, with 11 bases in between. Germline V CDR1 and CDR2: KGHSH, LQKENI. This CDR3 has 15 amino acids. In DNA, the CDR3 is TGTGCCAGCTCACCAAATCCGGGGAACAATCAGCCCCAGCATTTT. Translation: CASSPNPGNNQPQHF. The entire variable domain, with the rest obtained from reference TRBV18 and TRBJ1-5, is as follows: NAGVMQNPRHLVRRRGQEARLRCSPMKGHSHVYWYRQLPEEGLKFMVYLQKENIIDESGMPKERFSAEFPKEGPSILRIQQVVRGDSAAYFCASSPNPGNNQPQHFGDGTRLSIL.

As DNA, the CDR3 is TGTGCCAGCGGCCAAAGTCAGGGGGCCAGGATGTACGAGCAGTACTTC. Protein sequence: CASGQSQGARMYEQYF. The chain couples TRBV2 to TRBJ2-7, with TRBD1 matching 8 bases. The V gene's germline CDR1 is SNHLY and CDR2 FYNNEI. This CDR3 has 16 residues. The V and J ends lost 8 bases and 4 bases, in that order; junction bases with no gene match: 16. Variable domain in full (rest from reference TRBV2 and TRBJ2-7): EPEVTQTPSHQVTQMGQEVILRCVPISNHLYFYWYRQILGQKVEFLVSFYNNEISEKSEIFDDQFSVERPDGSNFTLKIRSTKLEDSAMYFCASGQSQGARMYEQYFGPGTRLTVT.

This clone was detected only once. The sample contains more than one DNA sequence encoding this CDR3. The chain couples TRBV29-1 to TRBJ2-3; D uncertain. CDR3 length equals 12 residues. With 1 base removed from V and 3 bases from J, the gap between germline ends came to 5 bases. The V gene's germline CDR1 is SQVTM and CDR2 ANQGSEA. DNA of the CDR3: TGCAGCGTTGAAGGCGGTACAGATACGCAGTATTTT. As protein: CSVEGGTDTQYF.